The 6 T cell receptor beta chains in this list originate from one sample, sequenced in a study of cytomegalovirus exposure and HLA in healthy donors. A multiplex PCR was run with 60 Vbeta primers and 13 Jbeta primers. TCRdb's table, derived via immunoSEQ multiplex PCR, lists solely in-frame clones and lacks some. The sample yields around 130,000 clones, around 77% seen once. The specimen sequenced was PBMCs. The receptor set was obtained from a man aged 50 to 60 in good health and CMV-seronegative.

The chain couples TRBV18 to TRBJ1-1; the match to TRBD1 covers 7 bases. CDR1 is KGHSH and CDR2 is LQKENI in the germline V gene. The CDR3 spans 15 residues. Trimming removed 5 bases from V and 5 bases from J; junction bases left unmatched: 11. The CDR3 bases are TGTGCCAGCTCATTACAACCCAGGGGGAATACTGAAGCTTTCTTT. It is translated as CASSLQPRGNTEAFF.

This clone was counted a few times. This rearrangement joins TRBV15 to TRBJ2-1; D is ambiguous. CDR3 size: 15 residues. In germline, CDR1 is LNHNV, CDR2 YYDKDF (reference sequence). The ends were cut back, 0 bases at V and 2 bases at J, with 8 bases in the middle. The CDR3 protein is CATSRDRATYNEQFF. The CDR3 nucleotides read TGTGCCACCAGCAGAGACAGAGCGACCTACAATGAGCAGTTCTTC.

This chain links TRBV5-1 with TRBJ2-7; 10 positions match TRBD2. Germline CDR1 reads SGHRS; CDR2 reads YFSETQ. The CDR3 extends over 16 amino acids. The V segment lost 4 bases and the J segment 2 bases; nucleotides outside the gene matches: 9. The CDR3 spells CASSITSGTDTYEQYF. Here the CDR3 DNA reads TGCGCCAGCAGCATTACTAGCGGGACCGATACCTACGAGCAGTACTTC.

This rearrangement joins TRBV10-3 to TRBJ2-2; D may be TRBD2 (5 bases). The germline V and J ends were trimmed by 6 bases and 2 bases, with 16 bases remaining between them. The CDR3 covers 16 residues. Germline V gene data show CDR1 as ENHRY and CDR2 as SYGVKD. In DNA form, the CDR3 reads TGTGCCATCAGAACCCTAGGTAGCGTCAACACCGGGGAGCTGTTTTTT. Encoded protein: CAIRTLGSVNTGELFF.

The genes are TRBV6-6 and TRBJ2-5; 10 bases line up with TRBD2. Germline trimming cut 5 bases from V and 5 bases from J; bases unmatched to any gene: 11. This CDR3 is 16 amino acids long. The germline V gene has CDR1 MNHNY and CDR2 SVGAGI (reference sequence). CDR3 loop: CASSHTGLAEVETQYF. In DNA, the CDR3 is TGTGCCAGCAGTCACACCGGACTAGCGGAGGTGGAGACCCAGTACTTC.

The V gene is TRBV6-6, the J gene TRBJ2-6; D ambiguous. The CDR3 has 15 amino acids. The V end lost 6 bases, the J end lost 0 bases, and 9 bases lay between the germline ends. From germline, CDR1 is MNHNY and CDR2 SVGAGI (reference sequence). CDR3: CASSRLGSGANVLTF. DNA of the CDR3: TGTGCCAGCAGCCGACTTGGCTCTGGGGCCAACGTCCTGACTTTC.